Listed here is a single T cell receptor beta chain. TCRdb's copy holds only in-frame clones and misses some; the assay was immunoSEQ multiplex PCR. The table shows more than 85,000 clones, with roughly 93% occurring only once. These data come from a study of T cell changes during pregnancy in multiple sclerosis. This CDR3 spans 17 amino acids. Germline CDR1 reads SGHTA; CDR2 reads FQGNSA. The J segment lost 2 bases and the V segment lost 4 bases, leaving 6 bases of the junction unmatched. This clonotype originated in a female donor in good health, enrolled as a control in a pregnancy study. Specimen: peripheral blood, collected in the third trimester of pregnancy. The rearrangement joins TRBV7-2 to TRBJ2-3, with TRBD2 matching 13 bases. Written as DNA, the CDR3 is TGTGCCAGCAGCTCTAGACTAGCGGGGGGACTCACAGATACGCAGTATTTT. Residues: CASSSRLAGGLTDTQYF.